One and the same sample provided the 17 T cell receptor beta chains below, sequenced in a study of blood T cells in healthy people across ages. Alongside a J-beta primer mix, a sample-barcoded 5' primer served in a second PCR lasting about 6 to 11 cycles. TCRdb re-called the 5' RACE reads with MiXCR, one entry per CDR3 protein. The sample has hundreds of thousands of distinct CDR3 sequences; under 30% are singletons. Sequenced material: blood. These receptors were taken from a woman of 80 years or more in good health.

With respect to this clonotype: A much larger clone lies one base from this, so it may be a read error. The chain couples TRBV29-1 to TRBJ2-5; D unresolved. This CDR3 is 12 amino acids long. Germline values: CDR1 SQVTM, CDR2 ANQGSEA. Trimming shortened V by 4 bases and J by 3 bases, and 9 bases separated the two germline ends. In DNA, the CDR3 is TGCAGCGTTGTCTACACGAAAGAGACCCAGTACTTC. Encoded protein: CSVVYTKETQYF.

The sample holds a few counts of this clonotype. CDR3 in DNA: TGTGCCAGCAGCCAAGTGAGAGCGGGATACTATGGCTACACCTTC. Amino acid sequence: CASSQVRAGYYGYTF. The chain is built from TRBV3-1 and TRBJ1-2, with D unclear. Germline V CDR1 and CDR2: LGHDT, YNNKEL (reference sequence). The V end was cut by 1 base, the J end by 3 bases, with 12 bases between. The CDR3 covers 15 residues. The whole variable domain, remainder taken from reference TRBV3-1 and TRBJ1-2, is DTAVSQTPKYLVTQMGNDKSIKCEQNLGHDTMYWYKQDSKKFLKIMFSYNNKELIINETVPNRFSPKSPDKAHLNLHINSLELGDSAVYFCASSQVRAGYYGYTFGSGTRLTVV.

The chain has TRBV24-1 and TRBJ2-1, with 7 bases lining up with TRBD2. V shed 5 bases and J 5 bases; nucleotides not matched to a gene: 5. The germline gives CDR1 KGHDR, CDR2 SFDVKD. The CDR3 covers 14 residues. This chain's CDR3 is CATSGREAHNEQFF. The CDR3 DNA reads as TGTGCCACCAGTGGCCGGGAGGCCCACAATGAGCAGTTCTTC.

This clonotype was observed at least ten times. The chain couples TRBV12-3 or TRBV12-4 to TRBJ2-4, with TRBD2 matching 11 bases. The CDR3 loop spans 19 amino acids. J gave up 0 bases and V 5 bases, and 12 bases lay outside the gene matches. The DNA for the CDR3 is TGTGCCAGCAGTCGTTATAGCGGGGGGGCCTTAGGAGCCAAAAACATTCAGTACTTC. Translating it yields CASSRYSGGALGAKNIQYF.

This chain joins TRBV19 and TRBJ2-1, with 8 bases lining up with TRBD2. The V gene end was trimmed by 4 bases and the J gene end by 3 bases; junction bases not matched to a gene: 5. In germline, CDR1 is LNHDA, CDR2 SQIVND (reference sequence). The CDR3 contains 15 residues. The CDR3 coding sequence is TGTGCCAGTAGTAGGCGCGGGGGGTTCTACAATGAGCAGTTCTTC. It yields the protein CASSRRGGFYNEQFF.

This clonotype was picked up many times. J is TRBJ2-3 and V is TRBV10-3, with D unclear. Germline CDR1 and CDR2: ENHRY and SYGVKD. The CDR3 is 14 residues long. Trimming took off 0 bases at V and 6 bases at J, with 10 bases between the two ends. The chain's CDR3 is CAISESPSADTQYF. The CDR3 DNA reads as TGTGCCATCAGTGAGTCGCCCTCTGCGGATACGCAGTATTTT.

In the case of this clonotype: Being one base from a much bigger clone, this may be a read error. The chain recombines TRBV20-1 with TRBJ1-2; D unclear. The V end lost 6 bases, the J end lost 8 bases, and 16 bases lay between the germline ends. This CDR3 comprises 12 residues. The germline V gene has CDR1 DFQATT and CDR2 SNEGSKA (reference sequence). The CDR3: CSAGGVVAGYTF. The CDR3, as DNA: TGCAGTGCGGGCGGGGTAGTAGCCGGCTACACCTTC.

This clonotype was recorded many times. This chain joins TRBV7-2 and TRBJ1-4; D uncertain. Germline V gene lookup returns CDR1 SGHTA and CDR2 FQGNSA. This CDR3 contains 16 residues. Trimming removed 4 bases from V and 0 bases from J, with 12 bases in between. As DNA, the CDR3 is TGTGCCAGCAGCTCACGAGTACCGGCAACTAATGAAAAACTGTTTTTT. As protein: CASSSRVPATNEKLFF.

The V and J genes are TRBV3-1 and TRBJ1-4, with no clear D. The CDR3 totals 13 residues. Trimming left V 3 bases short and J 0 bases short, with 2 bases between. CDR1 is LGHDT, CDR2 YNNKEL, per germline (reference sequence). The CDR3 nucleotides are TGTGCCAGCAGCCAGTCAACTAATGAAAAACTGTTTTTT. Its protein is CASSQSTNEKLFF.

This rearrangement joins TRBV9 to TRBJ2-7; D ambiguous. The CDR3 loop spans 14 amino acids. Trimming took 4 bases from V and 3 from J, leaving 14 bases between them. Germline-derived CDR1 and CDR2 are SGDLS and YYNGEE. The CDR3 bases are TGTGCCAGCAGCCGGGCCGAGGCTAGCTACGAGCAGTACTTC. This gives the protein CASSRAEASYEQYF.

This chain uses TRBV5-4 with TRBJ2-5; 9 nucleotides match TRBD1. The V gene's germline CDR1 is SGHNT and CDR2 YYREEE (reference sequence). After removal of 4 bases from V and 1 base from J, the junction contained 5 bases not matched to a gene. This CDR3 spans 15 amino acids. In DNA, the CDR3 is TGTGCCAGCAGCAAGGGACAGGGTCTCCAAGAGACCCAGTACTTC. This sequence encodes CASSKGQGLQETQYF.

This clonotype occurred many times. A read error may be the cause here, since a much bigger clone is one base away. The V gene is TRBV6-2 or TRBV6-3, the J gene TRBJ1-2; TRBD1 is a possible D gene (5 bases). Germline V gives CDR1 MNHEY, CDR2 SVGEGT. The CDR3 runs 13 residues. The V and J ends lost 2 bases and 3 bases respectively, with 7 bases between them. CDR3 amino acids: CASSYDSDYGYTF. CDR3 bases: TGTGCCAGCAGTTACGACAGTGACTATGGCTACACCTTC.

Many counts were recorded for this clonotype. The V gene is TRBV2, the J gene TRBJ2-5; no firm D call. V lost 3 bases, J lost 2 bases, and 13 bases lay in between. This CDR3 has 15 amino acids. CDR1 and CDR2 (germline): SNHLY, FYNNEI. The CDR3 DNA sequence: TGTGCCAGCAGTGATTCCCGCCCTAAACAAGAGACCCAGTACTTC. Amino acids: CASSDSRPKQETQYF.

This clonotype was counted ten times or more. The chain couples TRBV20-1 to TRBJ1-1, with D unresolved. CDR1 and CDR2 (germline): DFQATT, SNEGSKA (reference sequence). The V gene lost 6 bases and the J gene lost 3 bases, with 17 bases spanning the gap. The CDR3 has 14 residues. The DNA for the CDR3 is TGCAGTGCCTCAAATTCCGGAGACTACACTGAAGCTTTCTTT. It yields the protein CSASNSGDYTEAFF.

This clonotype occurred many times. V usage is TRBV20-1 and J usage is TRBJ1-4; D gene uncertain. V dropped 3 bases and J dropped 7 bases, with 6 bases sitting between them. Germline CDR1 reads DFQATT; CDR2 reads SNEGSKA (reference sequence). This CDR3 has 11 amino acids. CDR3 loop: CSARWGEKLFF. The DNA for the CDR3 is TGCAGTGCTAGGTGGGGTGAAAAACTGTTTTTT.

The genes are TRBV7-9 and TRBJ1-1; D might be TRBD1 (5 bases). V was clipped by 1 base and J by 1 base, with 22 bases between them. Germline V gene lookup returns CDR1 SEHNR and CDR2 FQNEAQ (reference sequence). The CDR3 extends over 19 amino acids. The CDR3 sequence is CASSLVPFTGGRKNTEAFF. The CDR3 DNA sequence: TGTGCCAGCAGCTTAGTTCCGTTCACGGGGGGTCGGAAGAACACTGAAGCTTTCTTT.

This chain uses TRBV6-1 with TRBJ1-2; D is possibly TRBD1 (6 bases). V dropped 6 bases and J dropped 8 bases, with 19 bases sitting between them. Per germline, CDR1 MNHNS and CDR2 SASEGT. The CDR3 covers 14 residues. The CDR3 coding sequence is TGTGCCAGCAGAAGCCGACAACAGGGCCGGGGCTACACCTTC. Protein product: CASRSRQQGRGYTF.